This entry lists 16 T cell receptor beta chains sequenced from one sample in a study of CXCR3-negative and CXCR3-positive naive CD8 T cells. TRB cDNA was prepared as libraries by UMI-labeled 5' RACE. Reprocessing the 5' RACE reads, TCRdb reports a single entry for every CDR3 protein and omits DNA. The sample table includes 6,000 to 8,500 distinct CDR3 sequences. The sample taken for sequencing was naive CXCR3- CD8+ T cells from blood. Described subset: CD45RO-CCR7+CD27+CD95- naive CD8+ T cells lacking CXCR3 (TNR3-). The origin of the receptors is a human donor in good health. Some clones in this sample may be carry-over from other donors' samples.

The rearrangement uses TRBV29-1 and TRBJ1-3. Per the germline V gene, CDR1 is SQVTM and CDR2 is ANQGSEA. The CDR3 consists of 12 residues. CDR3: CSVDGLGNTIYF.

This clonotype shows up as medium-sized (0.01 to 0.1%) by frequency. The chain links TRBV15 to TRBJ2-6. Germline CDR1 LNHNV, CDR2 YYDKDF (reference sequence). The CDR3 consists of 16 residues. CDR3 sequence reads: CATSRIPGSGANVLTF.

The J gene is TRBJ2-7, the V gene TRBV5-6; the TRBD1 assignment by TCRdb is unverifiable without DNA. The CDR3 sequence is 15 residues long. CDR1 SGHDT and CDR2 YYEEEE come from the germline V gene. This CDR3 reads CASSLIRGSTYEQYF.

This rearrangement joins TRBV2 to TRBJ2-7; TCRdb's D call of TRBD1 is untestable without DNA. This CDR3 is 15 amino acids long. Germline V CDR1 and CDR2: SNHLY, FYNNEI. The CDR3 sequence is CAILDRDRDYVEQYF.

Its frequency marks this clonotype as medium-sized. The V and J genes are TRBV29-1 and TRBJ2-4; TCRdb's D call of TRBD2 is untestable without DNA. The V gene's germline CDR1 is SQVTM and CDR2 ANQGSEA. CDR3 length: 12 residues. Here the CDR3 reads CSAGTSEVIQYF.

This clonotype registers medium-sized by frequency. This chain's CDR3 is CASSRGPTNTGELFF. V usage is TRBV12-3 or TRBV12-4 and J usage is TRBJ2-2; TCRdb picks TRBD2, but there is no DNA to check that call. This CDR3 contains 15 residues.

This rearrangement joins TRBV13 to TRBJ2-5; TCRdb's D gene call, TRBD1, goes unchecked for lack of DNA. There are 15 residues in the CDR3. CDR1 PRHDT and CDR2 FYEKMQ come from the germline V gene (reference sequence). CDR3 sequence: CASSLFPGFQETQYF. The entire variable domain, with the rest obtained from reference TRBV13 and TRBJ2-5, is as follows: AAGVIQSPRHLIKEKRETATLKCYPIPRHDTVYWYQQGPGQDPQFLISFYEKMQSDKGSIPDRFSAQQFSDYHSELNMSSLELGDSALYFCASSLFPGFQETQYFGPGTRLLVL.

The chain links TRBV29-1 to TRBJ2-3; no DNA is available, so the TRBD2 call from TCRdb remains unchecked. Germline assignment: CDR1 SQVTM and CDR2 ANQGSEA. The CDR3 is 13 amino acids. The CDR3 protein is CSLQGLDTDTQYF.

This clonotype ranks as medium-sized in terms of frequency. The chain uses TRBV5-1 and TRBJ2-5. CDR1 and CDR2 from the germline V gene are SGHRS and YFSETQ. The CDR3 has 15 amino acids. The CDR3 here is CASSFGQGDQETQYF.

This chain connects TRBV14 to TRBJ2-1. The V gene's germline CDR1 is SGHDN and CDR2 FVKESK. The CDR3 length is 15 residues. The CDR3 reads CASSPVERPYNEQFF.

The chain uses TRBV2 and TRBJ2-1; TCRdb gives TRBD1 as the D gene, but with no DNA this cannot be confirmed. Germline V gene data show CDR1 as SNHLY and CDR2 as FYNNEI. The CDR3 is 13 residues long. CDR3: CASTPGRGAEQFF.

The chain's CDR3 is CASSLLQLSYEQYF. The chain links TRBV7-9 to TRBJ2-7. The germline V gene has CDR1 SEHNR and CDR2 FQNEAQ (reference sequence). This CDR3 region has 14 residues.

This sequence joins TRBV5-6 and TRBJ2-2; TCRdb indicates TRBD1, and absent DNA this call remains unverified. The CDR3 has 15 residues. Germline lookup yields CDR1 SGHDT and CDR2 YYEEEE. CDR3 in amino acids: CASSSWTEDTGELFF.

Judged by frequency, this clonotype is medium-sized. V and J are TRBV28 and TRBJ2-1; TCRdb outputs TRBD2, but without DNA this stays unchecked. This CDR3 is 18 amino acids long. From germline, CDR1 is MDHEN and CDR2 SYDVKM. This chain's CDR3 is CASSLWRRDPKSYNEQFF.

Frequency places this clonotype as medium-sized (0.01 to 0.1%). The chain combines TRBV29-1 with TRBJ2-1; TCRdb lists TRBD2, though no DNA is available to test this call. This CDR3 has 15 residues. In germline, CDR1 is SQVTM, CDR2 ANQGSEA. The chain's CDR3 is CSAERTSGGYNEQFF.

This chain links TRBV29-1 with TRBJ2-7; with no DNA, the TCRdb D assignment of TRBD2 cannot be verified. CDR3 size: 13 residues. The germline V gene has CDR1 SQVTM and CDR2 ANQGSEA. The chain's CDR3 is CSVVVGRDYEQYF.